These 23 T cell receptor beta chains came from one sample sequenced in a study of technical replicates of blood from a handful of donors. TCRdb's table, derived via immunoSEQ multiplex PCR, lists solely in-frame clones and lacks some. This table has about 84,000 clones, around 97% appearing once. Sequenced sample: T cells isolated from PBMCs. The source of these receptors is a human donor in good health.

This chain uses TRBV10-3 with TRBJ1-1, with a weak D call TRBD1 (5 bases). This CDR3 has 15 residues. V was clipped by 2 bases and J by 8 bases, with 18 bases between them. Germline values: CDR1 ENHRY, CDR2 SYGVKD. CDR3 amino acids: CAISEGARTRAEAFF. The DNA of the CDR3 is TGTGCCATCAGTGAGGGGGCACGTACGAGAGCCGAAGCTTTCTTT.

The V and J genes are TRBV4-1 and TRBJ2-1; TRBD2 aligns across 12 bases. The germline V gene encodes CDR1 MGHRA and CDR2 YSYEKL. The V segment lost 1 base and the J segment 4 bases; nucleotides outside the gene matches: 5. The CDR3 length is 17 residues. The CDR3 bases are TGCGCCAGCAGCCAAGGGCTAGCGGGAGGGTTATACAATGAGCAGTTCTTC. Its protein product is CASSQGLAGGLYNEQFF.

The genes are TRBV2 and TRBJ2-1; TRBD1 matches at 8 bases. V lost 10 bases and J lost 2; bases outside the gene matches: 10. Germline assignment: CDR1 SNHLY and CDR2 FYNNEI. The CDR3 has 15 amino acids. The CDR3 DNA sequence: TGTGCCACCAACTCCGGGACAGGAGCCTACAATGAGCAGTTCTTC. Translation: CATNSGTGAYNEQFF.

The rearrangement joins TRBV7-9 to TRBJ2-3; 11 nucleotides match TRBD2. V was clipped by 3 bases and J by 2 bases; unmatched bases: 4. This CDR3 contains 16 residues. Germline CDR1 SEHNR, CDR2 FQNEAQ (reference sequence). Here the CDR3 reads CASSFLAGGTTDTQYF. The CDR3 DNA sequence: TGTGCCAGCAGCTTCCTAGCGGGGGGCACCACAGATACGCAGTATTTT.

This clone was recorded only once. The V gene is TRBV7-2, the J gene TRBJ2-4; 11 bases line up with TRBD2. Per the germline V gene, CDR1 is SGHTA and CDR2 is FQGNSA. CDR3 length: 14 residues. The V and J ends lost 5 bases and 6 bases, in that order; junction bases with no gene match: 3. CDR3 sequence reads: CASSKGLAGNIQYF. Written as DNA, the CDR3 is TGTGCCAGCAGCAAAGGACTAGCGGGAAACATTCAGTACTTC.

CDR3: CASSLVRGTTEAFF. The CDR3 DNA reads TGTGCCAGCAGCTTAGTAAGGGGGACCACTGAAGCTTTCTTT. This chain links TRBV7-9 with TRBJ1-1, with D perhaps matching TRBD1 (6 bases). CDR3 size: 14 residues. V was trimmed by 1 base and J by 4 bases, leaving 10 bases between them. Germline values: CDR1 SEHNR, CDR2 FQNEAQ (reference sequence).

V is TRBV29-1 and J is TRBJ1-3; TRBD1 aligns across 9 bases. J was trimmed by 4 bases and V by 7 bases; bases with no gene match: 5. The CDR3 totals 13 residues. Germline CDR1 and CDR2: SQVTM and ANQGSEA. The CDR3 DNA reads TGCAGCGGTATACAGGGGGCGGGAAACACCATATATTTT. Protein: CSGIQGAGNTIYF.

The chain carries TRBV12-5 and TRBJ2-7, with 8 bases aligning to TRBD1. J gave up 6 bases and V 7 bases, and 8 bases lay outside the gene matches. The germline V gene has CDR1 LGHNT and CDR2 FRNRAP. CDR3 length equals 13 residues. The CDR3 DNA reads TGTGCTAGTGTGAGGACAGGGTGGAGCGAGCAGTACTTC. Protein: CASVRTGWSEQYF.

V usage is TRBV5-6 and J usage is TRBJ1-1, with 12 bases fitting TRBD1. Germline V lookup: CDR1 SGHDT, CDR2 YYEEEE. Trimming removed 0 bases from V and 10 bases from J; junction bases left unmatched: 10. CDR3 length: 16 amino acids. CDR3 region: CASSLEGQGASLLAFF. CDR3 in DNA: TGTGCCAGCAGCTTGGAGGGACAGGGGGCCTCGCTGTTAGCTTTCTTT.

This rearrangement joins TRBV5-1 to TRBJ2-7; weak D call: TRBD2 (5 bases). The V end was cut by 4 bases, the J end by 4 bases, with 15 bases between. The CDR3 totals 14 residues. Germline CDR1 SGHRS, CDR2 YFSETQ. The DNA for the CDR3 is TGCGCCAGCAGCCTGACGACTACCCCTTACGAGCAGTACTTC. This codes for CASSLTTTPYEQYF. The variable domain in full, completed from reference TRBV5-1 and TRBJ2-7, reads KAGVTQTPRYLIKTRGQQVTLSCSPISGHRSVSWYQQTPGQGLQFLFEYFSETQRNKGNFPGRFSGRQFSNSRSEMNVSTLELGDSALYLCASSLTTTPYEQYFGPGTRLTVT.

The rearrangement uses TRBV4-2 and TRBJ2-1, with 11 positions matching TRBD2. CDR3 length: 21 residues. Germline V gene sequence: CDR1 LGHNA, CDR2 YNFKEQ. J was trimmed by 4 bases and V by 0 bases; bases with no gene match: 17. The CDR3 is CASSQDPPSGRTSRRYNEQFF. For the CDR3, the DNA is TGTGCCAGCAGCCAAGATCCTCCTAGCGGGAGGACGTCCCGGAGATACAATGAGCAGTTCTTC.

V is TRBV19 and J is TRBJ2-7, with D possibly TRBD1 on 6 matching bases. The ends were cut back, 5 bases at V and 2 bases at J, with 10 bases in the middle. The CDR3 extends over 13 amino acids. Per germline, CDR1 LNHDA and CDR2 SQIVND (reference sequence). The CDR3 here is CASSSDRTYEQYF. The CDR3 DNA reads TGTGCCAGTAGTTCAGACAGGACCTACGAGCAGTACTTC.

The chain combines TRBV7-3 with TRBJ2-7; D call uncertain. V was trimmed by 2 bases and J by 2 bases, leaving 13 bases between them. Per the germline V gene, CDR1 is SGHTA and CDR2 is FQGTGA. This CDR3 contains 15 residues. The CDR3 spells CASSLYGGETYEQYF. CDR3 nucleotides: TGTGCCAGCAGCTTATACGGCGGTGAGACCTACGAGCAGTACTTC.

The CDR3 DNA reads as TGTGCCAGCAGCCAAGGGGCGGGGGAGAGCTCCTACAATGAGCAGTTCTTC. This encodes CASSQGAGESSYNEQFF. The chain is built from TRBV14 and TRBJ2-1; 7 bases are shared with TRBD2. V trimming: 1 base; J trimming: 0 bases; junction bases outside the gene matches: 6. The germline V gene has CDR1 SGHDN and CDR2 FVKESK. The CDR3 covers 17 residues.

This chain uses TRBV5-4 with TRBJ2-3; 14 positions match TRBD2. V dropped 2 bases and J dropped 2; count of bases not matched to a gene: 4. Germline V gene sequence: CDR1 SGHNT, CDR2 YYREEE (reference sequence). This CDR3 contains 17 residues. CDR3 loop: CASSFGTSGGYTDTQYF. CDR3 sequence (DNA): TGTGCCAGCAGCTTTGGGACTAGCGGGGGATACACAGATACGCAGTATTTT. The full variable domain, with the rest looked up from reference TRBV5-4 and TRBJ2-3, is ETGVTQSPTHLIKTRGQQVTLRCSSQSGHNTVSWYQQALGQGPQFIFQYYREEENGRGNFPPRFSGLQFPNYSSELNVNALELDDSALYLCASSFGTSGGYTDTQYFGPGTRLTVL.

This clone was observed once. The chain recombines TRBV7-9 with TRBJ2-5; 11 nucleotides agree with TRBD2. This CDR3 region has 16 residues. The trim removed 0 bases at V and 4 bases at J, leaving 4 bases unmatched. CDR1 and CDR2 from the germline V gene are SEHNR and FQNEAQ (reference sequence). CDR3 sequence (DNA): TGTGCCAGCAGCTTAGCGAGACTAGCGGGACGAGAGACCCAGTACTTC. As protein: CASSLARLAGRETQYF.

The chain couples TRBV18 to TRBJ1-1; a possible D gene is TRBD1 (5 bases). V was cut by 2 bases and J by 4 bases, with 11 bases left in between. The CDR3 sequence is 14 residues long. Germline CDR1 KGHSH, CDR2 LQKENI. DNA of the CDR3: TGTGCCAGCTCACCAAACCCCCAGGGCACTGAAGCTTTCTTT. This sequence encodes CASSPNPQGTEAFF.

The chain links TRBV4-2 to TRBJ2-3, with D possibly TRBD2 on 7 matching bases. This CDR3 spans 19 amino acids. The germline gives CDR1 LGHNA, CDR2 YNFKEQ. Trimming took 0 bases from V and 4 from J, leaving 23 bases between them. CDR3 loop: CASSQEPLWTGGLADTQYF. The CDR3 DNA reads as TGTGCCAGCAGCCAAGAACCCTTGTGGACGGGGGGCCTCGCAGATACGCAGTATTTT.

The chain employs TRBV27 and TRBJ2-6; D is perhaps TRBD2 (5 bases). This CDR3 is 19 amino acids long. Germline values: CDR1 MNHEY, CDR2 SMNVEV (reference sequence). V was trimmed by 7 bases and J by 0 bases, leaving 22 bases between them. The CDR3 sequence: CASKRYGEMRVSGANVLTF. The CDR3 DNA reads TGTGCCAGCAAGCGTTATGGAGAGATGCGGGTCTCTGGGGCCAACGTCCTGACTTTC. The full variable domain, completed using reference TRBV27 and TRBJ2-6, is EAQVTQNPRYLITVTGKKLTVTCSQNMNHEYMSWYRQDPGLGLRQIYYSMNVEVTDKGDVPEGYKVSRKEKRNFPLILESPSPNQTSLYFCASKRYGEMRVSGANVLTFGAGSRLTVL.

CDR3 coding DNA: TGTGCCAGCAGTTTCAGCGGGGGGTACAATGAGCAGTTCTTC. Its protein product is CASSFSGGYNEQFF. The rearrangement links TRBV6-6 to TRBJ2-1, with TRBD2 identical over 9 bases. CDR3 length: 14 amino acids. CDR1 and CDR2 from the germline V gene are MNHNY and SVGAGI (reference sequence). J was trimmed by 4 bases and V by 4 bases; bases with no gene match: 2.

This rearrangement joins TRBV2 to TRBJ1-5, with a possible D match to TRBD1 (5 bases). Germline-derived CDR1 and CDR2 are SNHLY and FYNNEI. The V gene lost 4 bases and the J gene lost 6 bases, with 13 bases spanning the gap. This CDR3 comprises 14 residues. Here the CDR3 reads CASSVEGDGQPQHF. The DNA for the CDR3 is TGTGCCAGCAGTGTTGAAGGGGATGGTCAGCCCCAGCATTTT. Looking up the rest from reference TRBV2 and TRBJ1-5 gives the full variable domain: EPEVTQTPSHQVTQMGQEVILRCVPISNHLYFYWYRQILGQKVEFLVSFYNNEISEKSEIFDDQFSVERPDGSNFTLKIRSTKLEDSAMYFCASSVEGDGQPQHFGDGTRLSIL.

The chain has TRBV20-1 and TRBJ2-5; perhaps TRBD2 as D (6 bases). Trimming shortened V by 6 bases and J by 5 bases, and 10 bases separated the two germline ends. The CDR3 totals 11 residues. In germline, CDR1 is DFQATT, CDR2 SNEGSKA (reference sequence). The CDR3 here is CSAGSEETQYF. The CDR3 nucleotides read TGCAGTGCCGGGAGTGAGGAGACCCAGTACTTC.

CDR3 sequence (DNA): TGTGCCAGCAGCTTGTCAAAGCGGGGAGGCACAGATACGCAGTATTTT. Amino acids: CASSLSKRGGTDTQYF. The V call is TRBV7-3, the J call TRBJ2-3; 7 bases agree with TRBD2. The J segment lost 1 base and the V segment lost 3 bases, leaving 7 bases of the junction unmatched. The CDR3 extends over 16 amino acids. Per the germline V gene, CDR1 is SGHTA and CDR2 is FQGTGA.